This entry lists 14 T cell receptor beta chains sequenced from one sample in a study of response to subunit inactivated influenza vaccine. Using its own MiXCR run on the RT-PCR reads, TCRdb lists one record per CDR3 protein. The sample shows about 500,000 distinct CDR3 sequences, 13% of them seen only once. The material was PBMCs from blood, obtained 45 days after vaccination. These TCRs come from a man aged 50-60 years who received an inactivated influenza vaccine.

This chain joins TRBV7-2 and TRBJ2-3; no clear D. Deletions cut 4 bases from V and 6 bases from J, with 11 bases between. CDR3 size: 13 residues. Looked up from germline, CDR1 is SGHTA and CDR2 is FQGNSA. For the CDR3, the DNA is TGTGCCAGCAGCTCACGAGGAGTCGATACGCAGTATTTT. This sequence encodes CASSSRGVDTQYF.

About this clonotype itself: The germline gene is not matched at one end of the junction; a read error may be the cause. The chain joins TRBV7-7 to TRBJ2-2, with D unclear. CDR3 length: 17 amino acids. Germline V gives CDR1 SSHAT, CDR2 FNYEAQ (reference sequence). CDR3 loop: CASSLRQGMRNPGELFF. The DNA of the CDR3 is TGTGCTAGCAGCTTACGTCAAGGGATGAGGAACCCCGGGGAGCTGTTTTTT.

This clonotype was seen only a few times. The chain links TRBV11-2 to TRBJ2-2, with 7 bases that match TRBD2. The CDR3 is 16 residues long. Germline V CDR1 and CDR2: SGHAT, FQNNGV. V shed 5 bases and J 4 bases; nucleotides not matched to a gene: 10. This CDR3 is CASSRTTGRGTGELFF. CDR3 DNA sequence: TGTGCCAGCAGCCGCACAACGGGGAGGGGCACCGGGGAGCTGTTTTTT.

The genes are TRBV27 and TRBJ2-7; 9 bases are a match to TRBD2. The CDR3 consists of 14 residues. The germline V gene encodes CDR1 MNHEY and CDR2 SMNVEV (reference sequence). Trimming took 2 bases from V and 2 from J; bases not matched to a gene: 1. The CDR3 sequence: CASSLRTSAYEQYF. The CDR3, as DNA: TGTGCCAGCAGTTTACGGACTAGCGCCTACGAGCAGTACTTC.

This clonotype was seen only a few times. The chain is built from TRBV15 and TRBJ2-7; 13 nucleotides match TRBD2. V gave up 2 bases and J gave up 3 bases; unmatched junction bases: 7. In germline, CDR1 is LNHNV, CDR2 YYDKDF (reference sequence). The CDR3 is made up of 17 amino acids. CDR3 sequence reads: CATSRKTGLAGIYEQYF. CDR3 nucleotides: TGTGCCACCAGCAGAAAAACGGGACTAGCGGGAATCTACGAGCAGTACTTC. Full variable domain (outside the CDR3, taken from reference TRBV15 and TRBJ2-7): DAMVIQNPRYQVTQFGKPVTLSCSQTLNHNVMYWYQQKSSQAPKLLFHYYDKDFNNEADTPDNFQSRRPNTSFCFLDIRSPGLGDTAMYLCATSRKTGLAGIYEQYFGPGTRLTVT.

In this sample, this clonotype turned up a few times. The CDR3 bases are TGTGCCAGCAGTTTAGGTAGTGCAGGGCAGTACAATGAGCAGTTCTTC. Amino acids: CASSLGSAGQYNEQFF. This chain links TRBV12-3 or TRBV12-4 with TRBJ2-1; D possibly corresponds to TRBD1 (5 bases). This CDR3 is built from 16 residues. Trimming cost V 1 base and J 4 bases, with 14 bases left between them.

The rearrangement links TRBV18 to TRBJ2-5; unclear D gene. CDR3 length: 14 residues. V was trimmed by 3 bases and J by 5 bases, leaving 13 bases between them. Germline V gene sequence: CDR1 KGHSH, CDR2 LQKENI. CDR3 coding DNA: TGTGCCAGCTCACCTCGAAGTATCGAGGAGACCCAGTACTTC. It is translated as CASSPRSIEETQYF.

The rearrangement links TRBV10-3 to TRBJ2-2; TRBD2 aligns across 8 bases. This CDR3 region has 16 residues. The germline CDR1 and CDR2 sequences are ENHRY and SYGVKD. The V gene end was trimmed by 5 bases and the J gene end by 7 bases; junction bases not matched to a gene: 12. The chain's CDR3 is CAISPGVAGIGGELFF. As DNA, the CDR3 is TGTGCCATCAGTCCCGGGGTAGCGGGAATAGGCGGGGAGCTGTTTTTT.

The chain is built from TRBV24-1 and TRBJ2-3; D remains unclear. CDR3 size: 15 residues. The V gene lost 3 bases and the J gene lost 7 bases, with 16 bases spanning the gap. Looked up from germline, CDR1 is KGHDR and CDR2 is SFDVKD. The chain's CDR3 is CATSDAEGPTNTQYF. The CDR3 coding sequence is TGTGCCACCAGTGATGCAGAAGGACCTACTAATACGCAGTATTTT.

This rearrangement joins TRBV12-3 or TRBV12-4 to TRBJ1-1, with 7 positions matching TRBD1. Losses at the gene ends were 6 bases for V and 4 bases for J; bases not matched to a gene: 8. CDR3 length: 14 residues. CDR3 in amino acids: CASSTQGKFTEAFF. CDR3 nucleotide sequence: TGTGCCAGCAGCACACAGGGGAAATTCACTGAAGCTTTCTTT.

The rearrangement joins TRBV20-1 to TRBJ2-7, with 11 bases matching TRBD2. CDR1 is DFQATT, CDR2 SNEGSKA, per germline (reference sequence). This CDR3 spans 14 amino acids. V lost 1 base to trimming and J lost 6 bases; unmatched junction nucleotides: 5. The CDR3 nucleotides are TGCAGTGCTAGAGGACTAGCGGGATTAGGCGAGCAGTACTTC. Translated: CSARGLAGLGEQYF.

CDR3 protein: CASSPLSGRSTDTQYF. The CDR3 region has the DNA TGTGCCAGCTCACCACTGAGCGGGCGAAGCACAGATACGCAGTATTTT. The chain has TRBV18 and TRBJ2-3; D may be TRBD2 (6 bases). Germline V gene data show CDR1 as KGHSH and CDR2 as LQKENI. The CDR3 consists of 16 residues. Trimming shortened V by 1 base and J by 0 bases, and 11 bases separated the two germline ends.

This clonotype was counted between two and nine times. The chain carries TRBV5-1 and TRBJ2-5; D is perhaps TRBD1 (5 bases). The V gene's germline CDR1 is SGHRS and CDR2 YFSETQ. Trimming removed 2 bases from V and 5 bases from J, with 10 bases in between. The CDR3 spans 13 residues. CDR3 region: CASSLGAWETQYF. CDR3 nucleotide sequence: TGCGCCAGCAGCTTAGGGGCGTGGGAGACCCAGTACTTC.

The chain joins TRBV10-2 to TRBJ2-3; 11 nucleotides line up with TRBD2. V lost 9 bases and J lost 2; bases outside the gene matches: 4. CDR3 length equals 14 residues. CDR1 is WSHSY and CDR2 is SAAADI in the germline V gene. CDR3 bases: TGCGCCAGTCGGGGACTAGCGGACACAGATACGCAGTATTTT. This encodes CASRGLADTDTQYF.